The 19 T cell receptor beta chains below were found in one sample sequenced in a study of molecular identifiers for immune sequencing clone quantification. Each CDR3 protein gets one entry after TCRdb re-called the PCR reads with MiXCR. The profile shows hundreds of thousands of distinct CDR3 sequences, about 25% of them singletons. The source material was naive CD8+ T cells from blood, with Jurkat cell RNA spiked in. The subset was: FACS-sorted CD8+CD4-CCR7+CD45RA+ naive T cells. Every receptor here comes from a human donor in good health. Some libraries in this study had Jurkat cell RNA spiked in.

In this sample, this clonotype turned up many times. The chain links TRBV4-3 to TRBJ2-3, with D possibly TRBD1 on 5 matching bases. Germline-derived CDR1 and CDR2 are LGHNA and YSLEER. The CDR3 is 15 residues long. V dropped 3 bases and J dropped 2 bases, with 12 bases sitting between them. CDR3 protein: CASSQTRQSTDTQYF. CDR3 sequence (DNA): TGCGCCAGCAGCCAGACGAGACAGTCCACAGATACGCAGTATTTT.

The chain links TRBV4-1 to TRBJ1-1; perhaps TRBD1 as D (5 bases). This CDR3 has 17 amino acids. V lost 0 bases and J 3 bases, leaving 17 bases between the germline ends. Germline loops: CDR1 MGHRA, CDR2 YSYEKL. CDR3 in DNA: TGCGCCAGCAGCCAAGATCGGGACCGTCGGAGGGACACTGAAGCTTTCTTT. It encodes CASSQDRDRRRDTEAFF.

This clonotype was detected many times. The CDR3 region is CASSTDRFRPDTQYF. The CDR3 DNA reads TGTGCCAGCAGCACCGACAGGTTTCGCCCAGATACGCAGTATTTT. The chain links TRBV12-3 or TRBV12-4 to TRBJ2-3, with TRBD1 as a possible D gene (6 bases). Trimming shortened V by 6 bases and J by 4 bases, and 17 bases separated the two germline ends. The CDR3 spans 15 residues.

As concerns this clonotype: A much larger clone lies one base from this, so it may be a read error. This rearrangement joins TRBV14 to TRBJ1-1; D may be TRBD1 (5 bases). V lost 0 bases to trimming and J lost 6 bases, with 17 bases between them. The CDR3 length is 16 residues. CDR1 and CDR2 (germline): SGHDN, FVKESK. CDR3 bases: TGTGCCAGCAGCCAAGAGGGGGGAGGGATGGCGGCTGAAGCTTTCTTT. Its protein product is CASSQEGGGMAAEAFF.

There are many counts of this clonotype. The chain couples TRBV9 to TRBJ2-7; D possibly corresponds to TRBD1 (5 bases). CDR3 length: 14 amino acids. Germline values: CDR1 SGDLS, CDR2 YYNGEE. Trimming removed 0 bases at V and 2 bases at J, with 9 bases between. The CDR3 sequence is CASSVGGLTYEQYF. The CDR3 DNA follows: TGTGCCAGCAGCGTAGGGGGCTTAACCTACGAGCAGTACTTC.

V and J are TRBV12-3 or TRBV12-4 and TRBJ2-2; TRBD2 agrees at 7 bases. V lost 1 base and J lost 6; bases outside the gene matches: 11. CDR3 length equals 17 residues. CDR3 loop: CASSLDLGGGPAGELFF. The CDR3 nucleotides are TGTGCCAGCAGTTTAGACCTTGGCGGGGGTCCCGCCGGGGAGCTGTTTTTT.

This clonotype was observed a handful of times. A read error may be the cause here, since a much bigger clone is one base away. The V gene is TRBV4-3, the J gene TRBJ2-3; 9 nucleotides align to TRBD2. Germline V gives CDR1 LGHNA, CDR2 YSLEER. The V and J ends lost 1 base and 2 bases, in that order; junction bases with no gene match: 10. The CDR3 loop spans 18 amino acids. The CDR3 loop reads CASSQGSAGTSNTDTQYF. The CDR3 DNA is TGCGCCAGCAGCCAAGGATCTGCTGGGACTAGCAACACAGATACGCAGTATTTT.

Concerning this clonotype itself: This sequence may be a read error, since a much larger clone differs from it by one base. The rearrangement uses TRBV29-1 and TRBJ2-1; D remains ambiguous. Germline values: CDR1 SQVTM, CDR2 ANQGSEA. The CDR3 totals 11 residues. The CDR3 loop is CSVEKYNEQSF. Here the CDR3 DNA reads TGCAGCGTTGAAAAATACAATGAGCAGTCCTTC.

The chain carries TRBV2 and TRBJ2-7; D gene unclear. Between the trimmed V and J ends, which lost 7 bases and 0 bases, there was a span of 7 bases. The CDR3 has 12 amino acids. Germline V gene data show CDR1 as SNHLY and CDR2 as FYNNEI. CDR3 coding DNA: TGTGCCAGCACTCCGAGCTCCTACGAGCAGTACTTC. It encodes CASTPSSYEQYF. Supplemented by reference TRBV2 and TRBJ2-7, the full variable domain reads EPEVTQTPSHQVTQMGQEVILRCVPISNHLYFYWYRQILGQKVEFLVSFYNNEISEKSEIFDDQFSVERPDGSNFTLKIRSTKLEDSAMYFCASTPSSYEQYFGPGTRLTVT.

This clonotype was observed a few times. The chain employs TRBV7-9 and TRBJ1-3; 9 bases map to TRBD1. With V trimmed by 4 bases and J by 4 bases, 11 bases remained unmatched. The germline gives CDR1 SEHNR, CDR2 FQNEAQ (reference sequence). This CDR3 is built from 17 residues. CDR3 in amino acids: CASSSGGQGKTGNTIYF. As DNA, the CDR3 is TGTGCCAGCAGCTCTGGAGGACAGGGGAAAACAGGAAACACCATATATTTT.

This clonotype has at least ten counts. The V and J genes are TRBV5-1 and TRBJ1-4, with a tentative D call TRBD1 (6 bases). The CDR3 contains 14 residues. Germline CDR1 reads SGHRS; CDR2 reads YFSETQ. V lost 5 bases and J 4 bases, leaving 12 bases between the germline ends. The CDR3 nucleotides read TGCGCCAGCAGTTTCACAGGGCTTAATGAAAAACTGTTTTTT. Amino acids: CASSFTGLNEKLFF.

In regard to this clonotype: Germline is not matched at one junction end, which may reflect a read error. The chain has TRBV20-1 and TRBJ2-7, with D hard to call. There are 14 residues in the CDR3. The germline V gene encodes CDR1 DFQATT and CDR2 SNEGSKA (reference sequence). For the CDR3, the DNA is TGCGGTGCTAGAGATTCGCACAGCTCCTACGAGCAGTACTTC. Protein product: CGARDSHSSYEQYF.

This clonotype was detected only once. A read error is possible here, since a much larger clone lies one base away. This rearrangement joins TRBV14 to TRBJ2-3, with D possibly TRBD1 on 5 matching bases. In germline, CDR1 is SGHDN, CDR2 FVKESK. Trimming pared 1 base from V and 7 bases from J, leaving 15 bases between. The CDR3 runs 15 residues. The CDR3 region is CASSQGVVGRYTQYF. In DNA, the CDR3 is TGTGCCAGCAGCCAAGGAGTAGTGGGGCGGTATACGCAGTATTTT. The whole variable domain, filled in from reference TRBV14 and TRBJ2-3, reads EAGVTQFPSHSVIEKGQTVTLRCDPISGHDNLYWYRRVMGKEIKFLLHFVKESKQDESGMPNNRFLAERTGGTYSTLKVQPAELEDSGVYFCASSQGVVGRYTQYFGPGTRLTVL.

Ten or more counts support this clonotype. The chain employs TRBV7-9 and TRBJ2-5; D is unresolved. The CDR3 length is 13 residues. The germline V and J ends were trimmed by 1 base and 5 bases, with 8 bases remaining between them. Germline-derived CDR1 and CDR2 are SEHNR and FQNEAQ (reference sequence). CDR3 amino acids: CASSLGVEETQYF. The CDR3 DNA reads TGTGCCAGCAGCTTAGGGGTAGAGGAGACCCAGTACTTC.

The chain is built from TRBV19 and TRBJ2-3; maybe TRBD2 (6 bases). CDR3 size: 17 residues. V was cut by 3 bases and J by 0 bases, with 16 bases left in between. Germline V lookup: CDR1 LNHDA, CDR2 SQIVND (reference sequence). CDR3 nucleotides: TGTGCCAGTAGTATCCTCCCTGTAGCGGTAAGCACAGATACGCAGTATTTT. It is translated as CASSILPVAVSTDTQYF. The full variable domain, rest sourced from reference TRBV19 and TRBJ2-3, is DGGITQSPKYLFRKEGQNVTLSCEQNLNHDAMYWYRQDPGQGLRLIYYSQIVNDFQKGDIAEGYSVSREKKESFPLTVTSAQKNPTAFYLCASSILPVAVSTDTQYFGPGTRLTVL.

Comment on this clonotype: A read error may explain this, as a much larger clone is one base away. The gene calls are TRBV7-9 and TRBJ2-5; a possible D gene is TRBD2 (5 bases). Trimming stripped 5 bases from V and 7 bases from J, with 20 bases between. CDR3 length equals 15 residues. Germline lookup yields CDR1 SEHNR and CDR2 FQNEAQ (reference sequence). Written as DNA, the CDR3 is TGTGCCAGCAGCCCTCTAGGTCGGGATATAGGGACCCAGTACTTC. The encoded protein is CASSPLGRDIGTQYF.

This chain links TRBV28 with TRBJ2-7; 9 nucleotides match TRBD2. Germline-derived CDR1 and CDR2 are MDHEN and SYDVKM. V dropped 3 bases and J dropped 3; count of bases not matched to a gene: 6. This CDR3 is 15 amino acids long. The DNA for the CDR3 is TGTGCCAGCAGTTTCTTGGCTAGCGGGAACTACGAGCAGTACTTC. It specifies CASSFLASGNYEQYF.

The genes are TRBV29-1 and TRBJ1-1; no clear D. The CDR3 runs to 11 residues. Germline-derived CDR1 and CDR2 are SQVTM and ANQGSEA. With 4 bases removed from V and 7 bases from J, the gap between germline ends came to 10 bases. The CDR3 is CSVVRNGEAFF. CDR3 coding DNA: TGCAGCGTTGTTCGGAACGGTGAAGCTTTCTTT. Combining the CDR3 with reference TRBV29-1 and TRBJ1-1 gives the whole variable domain SAVISQKPSRDICQRGTSLTIQCQVDSQVTMMFWYRQQPGQSLTLIATANQGSEATYESGFVIDKFPISRPNLTFSTLTVSNMSPEDSSIYLCSVVRNGEAFFGQGTRLTVV.

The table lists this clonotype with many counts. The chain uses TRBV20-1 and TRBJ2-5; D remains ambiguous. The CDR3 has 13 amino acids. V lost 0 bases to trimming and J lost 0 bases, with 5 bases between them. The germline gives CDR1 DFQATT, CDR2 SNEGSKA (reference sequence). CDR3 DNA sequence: TGCAGTGCTAGAGAGGCCAACCAAGAGACCCAGTACTTC. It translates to CSAREANQETQYF.